The next 18 T cell receptor beta chains were all read from a single sample in a study of blood T cell repertoires in COVID-19. Repertoires were generated with immunoSEQ multiplex PCR, while TCRdb's copy carries only in-frame clones and drops some. Among 85,000 to 130,000 clones listed, about four fifths were seen once. Input material: peripheral blood. The receptors come from a woman in her sixties or seventies with acute or convalescent COVID-19.

This clone has a handful of counts. CDR3 bases: TGTGCCAGCAGTGAAGCCATTTTGGGGGCACAGGGGGCCGGCAATCAGCCCCAGCATTTT. Translated: CASSEAILGAQGAGNQPQHF. The chain joins TRBV6-1 to TRBJ1-5, with 9 bases matching TRBD1. CDR3 size: 20 residues. CDR1 is MNHNS, CDR2 SASEGT, per germline. V was pared by 0 bases and J by 2 bases, with 14 bases of the junction left unmatched.

This clone has just a few counts. The chain carries TRBV4-1 and TRBJ2-7, with 10 bases aligning to TRBD2. There are 17 residues in the CDR3. V trimming: 1 base; J trimming: 0 bases; junction bases outside the gene matches: 6. From germline, CDR1 is MGHRA and CDR2 YSYEKL. The CDR3 bases are TGCGCCAGCAGCCAAGGGCGACTAGCGGGTAACTCCTACGAGCAGTACTTC. This codes for CASSQGRLAGNSYEQYF.

For the CDR3, the DNA is TGTGCCAGCAGCCAGATTGGGGGGTTCGAGCAGTACTTC. Translated, it gives CASSQIGGFEQYF. The V gene is TRBV3-1 (or the pseudogene TRBV3-2), the J gene TRBJ2-7; D might be TRBD2 (6 bases). CDR1 and CDR2 (germline): LGHDT, YNNKEL (reference sequence). V was clipped by 3 bases and J by 6 bases, with 12 bases between them. The CDR3 contains 13 residues.

The chain links TRBV9 to TRBJ2-7, with TRBD2 as a possible D gene (5 bases). The CDR3 sequence is 15 residues long. With 0 bases removed from V and 7 bases from J, the gap between germline ends came to 17 bases. Germline CDR1 reads SGDLS; CDR2 reads YYNGEE. CDR3 DNA: TGTGCCAGCAGCGTAGCGGGATCCTCCCAAGGAGAGCAGTACTTC. As protein: CASSVAGSSQGEQYF.

The J gene is TRBJ2-3, the V gene TRBV7-3; 7 positions agree with TRBD2. Germline values: CDR1 SGHTA, CDR2 FQGTGA. V shed 0 bases and J 3 bases; nucleotides not matched to a gene: 0. The CDR3 contains 14 residues. CDR3 sequence reads: CASSLTGGTDTQYF. CDR3 in DNA: TGTGCCAGCAGCTTAACGGGAGGGACAGATACGCAGTATTTT.

The rearrangement links TRBV27 to TRBJ1-1, with 9 bases identical to TRBD1. This CDR3 contains 13 residues. Germline V lookup: CDR1 MNHEY, CDR2 SMNVEV (reference sequence). With V trimmed by 8 bases and J by 5 bases, 6 bases remained unmatched. Here the CDR3 DNA reads TGTGCCAGCCACAGGGGGCTGGGAACTGAAGCTTTCTTT. Protein product: CASHRGLGTEAFF.

The genes are TRBV28 and TRBJ1-2, with D perhaps matching TRBD1 (5 bases). V was pared by 3 bases and J by 5 bases, with 19 bases between. This CDR3 has 16 residues. Germline CDR1 and CDR2: MDHEN and SYDVKM. CDR3 amino acids: CASSFIRTSVGYGYTF. CDR3 bases: TGTGCCAGCAGTTTCATCAGGACATCGGTAGGGTATGGCTACACCTTC.

The V and J genes are TRBV5-1 and TRBJ2-7, with 8 bases aligning to TRBD2. V lost 5 bases, J lost 7 bases, and 11 bases stayed unmatched. The CDR3 is made up of 14 amino acids. CDR1 is SGHRS and CDR2 is YFSETQ in the germline V gene. The CDR3 sequence: CASRVRGGTGEQYF. In nucleotides, the CDR3 is TGCGCCAGCAGAGTCCGCGGGGGGACTGGGGAGCAGTACTTC.

This CDR3 is CASSPAGLVTNEQFF. The CDR3 DNA sequence: TGTGCCAGCTCACCCGCCGGACTAGTGACCAATGAGCAGTTCTTC. The chain links TRBV18 to TRBJ2-1; TRBD2 matches 7 bases. The junction had 8 bases not matched to a gene; V was cut back by 3 bases and J by 6 bases. CDR3 length: 15 residues. Per germline, CDR1 KGHSH and CDR2 LQKENI.

The rearrangement links TRBV18 to TRBJ1-2; 7 nucleotides match TRBD1. CDR3 length equals 15 residues. The germline gives CDR1 KGHSH, CDR2 LQKENI. The junction had 6 bases not matched to a gene; V was cut back by 2 bases and J by 3 bases. The CDR3 DNA follows: TGTGCCAGCTCACCAAGTAGGGGGCAGGACTATGGCTACACCTTC. Amino acid sequence: CASSPSRGQDYGYTF.

The chain links TRBV2 to TRBJ2-7; D is ambiguous. The germline V gene encodes CDR1 SNHLY and CDR2 FYNNEI. The CDR3 is made up of 15 amino acids. V was trimmed by 5 bases and J by 2 bases, leaving 16 bases between them. CDR3 residues: CASSSSSWRPYEQYF. Here the CDR3 DNA reads TGTGCCAGCAGTTCGTCTAGTTGGCGTCCCTACGAGCAGTACTTC.

The gene calls are TRBV15 and TRBJ2-2, with 12 bases lining up with TRBD2. The CDR3 runs to 19 residues. V lost 0 bases and J lost 5; bases outside the gene matches: 10. Per the germline V gene, CDR1 is LNHNV and CDR2 is YYDKDF (reference sequence). CDR3: CATSREYVLAGGSTGELFF. Here the CDR3 DNA reads TGTGCCACCAGCAGAGAGTACGTACTAGCGGGAGGCAGTACCGGGGAGCTGTTTTTT.

As regards this clone: Other DNA sequences within the sample encode an identical CDR3. This chain joins TRBV6-1 and TRBJ1-5, with a weak D call TRBD1 (6 bases). Germline CDR1 and CDR2: MNHNS and SASEGT. The CDR3 sequence is 14 residues long. With 2 bases removed from V and 6 bases from J, the gap between germline ends came to 11 bases. The DNA of the CDR3 is TGTGCCAGCAGTGAATCGGGGGGCGGTCAGCCCCAGCATTTT. Residues: CASSESGGGQPQHF.

The genes are TRBV3-1 (or the pseudogene TRBV3-2) and TRBJ2-3; 7 positions agree with TRBD2. This CDR3 region has 16 residues. Germline lookup yields CDR1 LGHDT and CDR2 YNNKEL (reference sequence). V trimming: 4 bases; J trimming: 1 base; junction bases outside the gene matches: 8. The CDR3 spells CASSLLGGTRTDTQYF. The CDR3 nucleotides read TGTGCCAGCAGCCTACTGGGAGGGACTCGCACAGATACGCAGTATTTT.

The genes are TRBV7-9 and TRBJ2-1; D perhaps matches TRBD1 (5 bases). CDR3 length: 14 amino acids. Germline loops: CDR1 SEHNR, CDR2 FQNEAQ (reference sequence). Between the trimmed V and J ends, which lost 2 bases and 6 bases, there was a span of 11 bases. Here the CDR3 reads CASSLMQGFNEQFF. In DNA form, the CDR3 reads TGTGCCAGCAGCTTAATGCAGGGTTTCAATGAGCAGTTCTTC.

The chain couples TRBV18 to TRBJ1-2; D is undetermined. V lost 0 bases to trimming and J lost 2 bases, with 4 bases between them. The CDR3 is made up of 13 amino acids. CDR1 and CDR2 from the germline V gene are KGHSH and LQKENI. This chain's CDR3 is CASSPPLNYGYTF. CDR3 in DNA: TGTGCCAGCTCACCACCGTTAAACTATGGCTACACCTTC.

This rearrangement joins TRBV27 to TRBJ1-1, with 8 bases lining up with TRBD1. Germline CDR1 reads MNHEY; CDR2 reads SMNVEV (reference sequence). There are 17 residues in the CDR3. Trimming took 6 bases from V and 0 from J; bases not matched to a gene: 12. The CDR3 region has the DNA TGTGCCAGCAGGCAGGGGTCAGGGGGCGCGGTGAACACTGAAGCTTTCTTT. This gives the protein CASRQGSGGAVNTEAFF.

The chain joins TRBV18 to TRBJ2-7; 11 bases are shared with TRBD2. The CDR3 is made up of 13 amino acids. Germline V gene data show CDR1 as KGHSH and CDR2 as LQKENI. With V trimmed by 8 bases and J by 7 bases, 7 bases remained unmatched. The CDR3 sequence is CASLAGGRSEQYF. In DNA, the CDR3 is TGTGCCAGCCTAGCGGGGGGACGCAGTGAGCAGTACTTC.